This T cell receptor (beta chain) emerged from a study of blood T cells in healthy people across ages. General study points: Donors of long life had a larger count of naive CD4+ cells and greater diversity than aged donors.

Isolation yielded PBMCs, at least 6 million per sample, in every case. About this clonotype itself: The antigen is unknown.

This CDR3 region has 18 residues. Losses at the gene ends were 7 bases for V and 0 bases for J; bases not matched to a gene: 15. For the second PCR, which ran for about 7 to 12 cycles, a sample-barcoded 5' primer and a J-beta primer mix were used. Researchers report that a template-switch adaptor with 12 random nucleotides tagged each cDNA molecule. Each CDR3 protein gets one entry after TCRdb re-called the 5' RACE reads with MiXCR. The sample records around 850,000 distinct CDR3 sequences, 36% being singletons. The clonotype originates from a man aged 18 to 35 in good health. The sequencing input was blood. The rearrangement joins TRBV12-3 or TRBV12-4 to TRBJ2-1, with 7 bases matching TRBD2. CDR3 bases: TGTGCCAGCACCAAACCGGTGGGGGGGAAGAGCTCCTACAATGAGCAGTTCTTC. Protein: CASTKPVGGKSSYNEQFF.